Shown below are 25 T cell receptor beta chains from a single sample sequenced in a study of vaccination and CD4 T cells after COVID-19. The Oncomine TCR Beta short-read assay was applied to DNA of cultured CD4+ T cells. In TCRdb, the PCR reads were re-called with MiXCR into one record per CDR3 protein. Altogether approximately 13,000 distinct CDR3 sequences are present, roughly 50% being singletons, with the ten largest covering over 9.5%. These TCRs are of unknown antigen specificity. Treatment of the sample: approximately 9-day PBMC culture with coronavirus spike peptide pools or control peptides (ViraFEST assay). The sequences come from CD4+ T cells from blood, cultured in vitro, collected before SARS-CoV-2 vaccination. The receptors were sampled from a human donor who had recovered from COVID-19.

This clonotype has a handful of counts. CDR3 sequence reads: CASSLNSLNTEAFF. DNA of the CDR3: TGTGCCAGCAGCTTAAACAGCCTGAACACTGAAGCTTTCTTT. The chain is built from TRBV7-2 and TRBJ1-1; D remains unclear. Trimming cost V 2 bases and J 0 bases, with 7 bases left between them. The CDR3 runs to 14 residues. The germline V gene has CDR1 SGHTA and CDR2 FQGNSA.

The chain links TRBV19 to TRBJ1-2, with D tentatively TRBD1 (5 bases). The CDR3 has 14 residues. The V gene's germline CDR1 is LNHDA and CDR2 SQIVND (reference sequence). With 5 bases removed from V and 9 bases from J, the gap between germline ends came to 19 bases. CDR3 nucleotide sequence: TGTGCCAGTAGTGACTCAGGGTCTTTTATACGCTACACCTTC. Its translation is CASSDSGSFIRYTF.

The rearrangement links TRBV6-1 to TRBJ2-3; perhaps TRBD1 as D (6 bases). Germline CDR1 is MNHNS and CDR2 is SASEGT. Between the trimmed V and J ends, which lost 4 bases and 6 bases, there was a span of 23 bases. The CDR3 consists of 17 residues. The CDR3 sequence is CASSVPGQLISTDTQYF. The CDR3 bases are TGTGCCAGCAGTGTCCCGGGACAACTAATCTCCACGGATACGCAGTATTTT.

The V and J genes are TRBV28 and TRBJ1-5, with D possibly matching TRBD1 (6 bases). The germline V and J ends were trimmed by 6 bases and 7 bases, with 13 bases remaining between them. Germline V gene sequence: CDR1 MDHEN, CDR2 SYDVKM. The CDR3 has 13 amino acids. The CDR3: CASRGTRGQPQHF. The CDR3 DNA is TGTGCCAGCAGGGGGACCAGGGGCCAGCCCCAGCATTTT.

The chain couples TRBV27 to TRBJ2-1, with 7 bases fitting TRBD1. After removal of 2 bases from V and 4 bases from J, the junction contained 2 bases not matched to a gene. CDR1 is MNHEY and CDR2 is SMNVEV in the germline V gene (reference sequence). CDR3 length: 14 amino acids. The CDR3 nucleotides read TGTGCCAGCAGTTTAGGGACAGAATACAATGAGCAGTTCTTC. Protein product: CASSLGTEYNEQFF.

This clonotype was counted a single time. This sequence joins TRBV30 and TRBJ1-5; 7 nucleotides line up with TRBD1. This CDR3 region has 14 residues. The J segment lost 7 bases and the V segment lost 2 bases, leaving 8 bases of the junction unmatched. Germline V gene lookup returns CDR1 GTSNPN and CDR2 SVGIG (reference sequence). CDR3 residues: CAWSSQGSGQPQHF. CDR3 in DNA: TGTGCCTGGAGTTCACAGGGGAGCGGGCAGCCCCAGCATTTT.

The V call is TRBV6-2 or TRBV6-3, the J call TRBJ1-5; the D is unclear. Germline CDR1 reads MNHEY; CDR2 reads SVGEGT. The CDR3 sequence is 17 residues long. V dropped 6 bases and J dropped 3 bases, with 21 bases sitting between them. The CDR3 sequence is CASRPKTRPGSNQPQHF. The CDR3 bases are TGTGCCAGCAGACCCAAAACTAGACCGGGATCCAATCAGCCCCAGCATTTT.

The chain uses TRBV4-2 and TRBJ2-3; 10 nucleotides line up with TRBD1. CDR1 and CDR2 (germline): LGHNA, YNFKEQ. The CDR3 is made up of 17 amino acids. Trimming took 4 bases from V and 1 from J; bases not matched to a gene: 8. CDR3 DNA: TGTGCCAGCAGCCTGGCCCTCGGGACAGGGGGCACAGATACGCAGTATTTT. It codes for CASSLALGTGGTDTQYF.

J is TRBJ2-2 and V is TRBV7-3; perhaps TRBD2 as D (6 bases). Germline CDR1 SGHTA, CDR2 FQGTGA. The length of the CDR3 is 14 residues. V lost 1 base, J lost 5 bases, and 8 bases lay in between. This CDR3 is CASSLMGRTGELFF. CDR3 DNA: TGTGCCAGCAGCTTAATGGGGAGGACCGGGGAGCTGTTTTTT.

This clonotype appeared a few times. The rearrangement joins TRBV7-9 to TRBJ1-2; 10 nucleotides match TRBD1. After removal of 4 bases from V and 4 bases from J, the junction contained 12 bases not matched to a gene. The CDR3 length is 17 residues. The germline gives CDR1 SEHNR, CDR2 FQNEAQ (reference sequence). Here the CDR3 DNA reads TGTGCCAGCAGCTCCCGAGCCTCGACAGGGGGCGCCTATGGCTACACCTTC. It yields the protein CASSSRASTGGAYGYTF.

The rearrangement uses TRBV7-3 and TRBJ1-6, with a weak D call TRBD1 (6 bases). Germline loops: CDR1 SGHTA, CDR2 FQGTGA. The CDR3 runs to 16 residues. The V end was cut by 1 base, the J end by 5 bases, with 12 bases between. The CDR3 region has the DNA TGTGCCAGCAGCTTAAGGTCGAGGGGGAATAATTCACCCCTCCACTTT. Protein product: CASSLRSRGNNSPLHF.

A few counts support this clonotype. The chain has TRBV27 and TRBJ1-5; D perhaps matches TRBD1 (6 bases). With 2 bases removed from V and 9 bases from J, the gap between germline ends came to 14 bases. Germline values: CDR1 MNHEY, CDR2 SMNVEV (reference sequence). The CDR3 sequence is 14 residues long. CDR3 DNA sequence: TGTGCCAGCAGTTTACTCAGGGGAAACGGGCCCCAGCATTTT. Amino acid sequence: CASSLLRGNGPQHF.

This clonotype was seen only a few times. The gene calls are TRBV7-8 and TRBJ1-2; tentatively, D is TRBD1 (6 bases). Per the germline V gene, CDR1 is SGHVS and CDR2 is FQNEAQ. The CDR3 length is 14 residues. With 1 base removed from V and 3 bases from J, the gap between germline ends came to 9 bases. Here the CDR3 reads CASSLGAGDYGYTF. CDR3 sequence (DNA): TGTGCCAGCAGCTTAGGGGCAGGGGACTATGGCTACACCTTC.

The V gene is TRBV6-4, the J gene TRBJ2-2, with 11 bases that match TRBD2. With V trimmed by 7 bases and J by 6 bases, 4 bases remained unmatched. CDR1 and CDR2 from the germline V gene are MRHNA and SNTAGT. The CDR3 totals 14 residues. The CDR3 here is CASKLAGEAGELFF. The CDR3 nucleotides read TGTGCCAGCAAACTAGCGGGAGAAGCCGGGGAGCTGTTTTTT.

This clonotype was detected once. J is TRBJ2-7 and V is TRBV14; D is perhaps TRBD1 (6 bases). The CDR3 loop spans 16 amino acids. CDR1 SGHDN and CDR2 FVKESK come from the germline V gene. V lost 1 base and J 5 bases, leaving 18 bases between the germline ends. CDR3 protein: CASSQVVDRSMHEQYF. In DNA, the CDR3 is TGTGCCAGCAGCCAAGTAGTTGACAGGTCCATGCACGAGCAGTACTTC.

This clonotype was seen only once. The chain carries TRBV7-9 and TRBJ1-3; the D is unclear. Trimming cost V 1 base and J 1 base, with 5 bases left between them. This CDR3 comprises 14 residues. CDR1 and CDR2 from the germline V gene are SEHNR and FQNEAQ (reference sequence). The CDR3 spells CASSLEGSGNTIYF. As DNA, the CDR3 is TGTGCCAGCAGCTTAGAAGGGTCTGGAAACACCATATATTTT. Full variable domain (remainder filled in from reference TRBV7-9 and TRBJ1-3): DTGVSQNPRHKITKRGQNVTFRCDPISEHNRLYWYRQTLGQGPEFLTYFQNEAQLEKSRLLSDRFSAERPKGSFSTLEIQRTEQGDSAMYLCASSLEGSGNTIYFGEGSWLTVV.

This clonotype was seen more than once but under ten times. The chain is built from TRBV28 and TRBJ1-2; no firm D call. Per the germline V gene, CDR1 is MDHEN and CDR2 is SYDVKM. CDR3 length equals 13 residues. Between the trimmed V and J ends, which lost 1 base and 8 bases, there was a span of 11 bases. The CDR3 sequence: CASSLSAASGYTF. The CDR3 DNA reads TGTGCCAGCAGTTTATCGGCCGCCTCAGGCTACACCTTC.

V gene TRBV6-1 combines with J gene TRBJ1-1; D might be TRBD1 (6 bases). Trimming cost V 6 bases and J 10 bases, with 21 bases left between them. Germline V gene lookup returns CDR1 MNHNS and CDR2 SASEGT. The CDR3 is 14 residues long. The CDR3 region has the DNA TGTGCCAGCAGCGAGGCCGCAGGGGCTGGGGTAGCTTTCTTT. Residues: CASSEAAGAGVAFF.

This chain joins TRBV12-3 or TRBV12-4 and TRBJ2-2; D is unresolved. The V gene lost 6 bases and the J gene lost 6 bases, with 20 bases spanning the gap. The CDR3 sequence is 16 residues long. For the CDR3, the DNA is TGTGCCAGCAGCCCTGAAGTGTTTTCTTACTCCGGGGAGCTGTTTTTT. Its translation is CASSPEVFSYSGELFF.

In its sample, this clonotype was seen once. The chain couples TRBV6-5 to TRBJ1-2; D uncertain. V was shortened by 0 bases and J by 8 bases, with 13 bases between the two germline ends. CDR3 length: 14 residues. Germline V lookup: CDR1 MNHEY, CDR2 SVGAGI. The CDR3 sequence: CASSYSSEGSGYTF. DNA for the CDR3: TGTGCCAGCAGTTACTCGAGCGAGGGAAGCGGCTACACCTTC.

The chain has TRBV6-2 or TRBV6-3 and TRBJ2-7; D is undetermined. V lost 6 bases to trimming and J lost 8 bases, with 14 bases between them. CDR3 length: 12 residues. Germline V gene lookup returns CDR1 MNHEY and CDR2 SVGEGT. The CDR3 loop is CASSLSDEKQYF. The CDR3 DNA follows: TGTGCCAGCAGCCTCTCGGACGAGAAGCAGTACTTC.

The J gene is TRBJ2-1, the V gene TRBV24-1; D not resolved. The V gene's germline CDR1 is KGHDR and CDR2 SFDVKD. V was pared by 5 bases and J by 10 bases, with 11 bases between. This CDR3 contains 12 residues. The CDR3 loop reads CATSGPYGEQFF. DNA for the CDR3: TGTGCCACCAGTGGTCCCTATGGAGAGCAGTTCTTC.

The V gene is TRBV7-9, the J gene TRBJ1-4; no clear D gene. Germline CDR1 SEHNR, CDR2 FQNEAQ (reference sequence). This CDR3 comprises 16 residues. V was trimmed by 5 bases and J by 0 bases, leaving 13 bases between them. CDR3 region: CASSPSMGSTNEKLFF. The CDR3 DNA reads TGTGCCAGCAGCCCGAGTATGGGTTCAACTAATGAAAAACTGTTTTTT.

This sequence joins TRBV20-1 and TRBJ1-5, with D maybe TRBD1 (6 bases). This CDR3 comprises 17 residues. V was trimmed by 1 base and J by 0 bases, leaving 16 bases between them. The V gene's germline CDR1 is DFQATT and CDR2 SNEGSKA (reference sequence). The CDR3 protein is CSARALTGAISNQPQHF. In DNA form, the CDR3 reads TGCAGTGCTAGAGCATTGACAGGTGCCATTAGCAATCAGCCCCAGCATTTT.

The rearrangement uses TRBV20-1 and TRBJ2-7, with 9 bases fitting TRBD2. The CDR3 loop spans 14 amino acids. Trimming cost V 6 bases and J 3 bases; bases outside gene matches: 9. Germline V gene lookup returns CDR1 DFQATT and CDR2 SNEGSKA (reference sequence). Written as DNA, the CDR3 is TGCAGTGCCTCCTTGCGGGGGGGAGACTACGAGCAGTACTTC. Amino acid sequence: CSASLRGGDYEQYF.